This TCR beta chain was recovered during a study of cytomegalovirus exposure and HLA in healthy donors. The study, taken as a whole, reports: The investigators catalogued 180 or so TCR beta chains as cytomegalovirus-associated.

A word on this clone: The antigen remains unidentified.

Use of 60 Vbeta and 13 Jbeta primers characterized the PCR. This table comes from immunoSEQ multiplex PCR, and its TCRdb copy is limited to in-frame clones, with some not included. The sample has 150,000 to 180,000 clones, approximately 80% seen once. This clonotype was obtained from a man under 40 in good health and CMV-seropositive. Sequencing was done on a sample of PBMCs.

The DNA of the CDR3 is TGTGCCAGTAGTAGTGATGGGACAGGGGGCAATCAGCCCCAGCATTTT. This codes for CASSSDGTGGNQPQHF. The V gene is TRBV19, the J gene TRBJ1-5; 10 nucleotides line up with TRBD1. Germline-derived CDR1 and CDR2 are LNHDA and SQIVND (reference sequence). The ends lost 4 bases at V and 2 bases at J; junction bases unmatched: 5. The CDR3 is made up of 16 amino acids.